This T cell receptor beta chain stems from a study of CD8+ T cells in alopecia areata listed by TCRdb under 2018. A note on the overall study: Treated patients were enrolled in an open-label pilot trial of oral tofacitinib, 5 to 10 mg twice daily, for moderate-to-severe alopecia areata. Patients stayed on tofacitinib for 6 to 18 months and then had 6 months of follow-up off drug so that delayed response and recurrence could be assessed. The study used high-throughput TCRbeta sequencing to examine T cell clonal expansion in alopecia areata, in both the C3H/HeJ mouse model and human patients. Scalp clonality was compared among normal scalp (n=4), patchy alopecia areata scalp (n=8), and alopecia totalis/universalis scalp (n=8). The SALT score, which quantifies the percentage of affected scalp surface area, was used to measure disease severity in treated patients. Tofacitinib-treated patients had biopsies at baseline and at 4 and 24 weeks of treatment, with a later scalp biopsy in several patients. Scalp tissue and sorted CD4+ and CD8+ peripheral blood T cells from patchy and totalis/universalis alopecia areata patients and from healthy controls were covered by human TCRbeta sequencing. The RNA source kit depended on sample type: the PAXgene miRNA kit for fixed scalp, the miRNeasy kit for PBMCs, and the RNeasy kit for mouse skin. immunoSEQ multiplex PCR using 35 Vbeta forward primers and 13 Jbeta reverse primers was used to amplify TCRbeta CDR3 regions. Findings and caveats that apply to the study as a whole: Because the treated cohort was small and included a single nonresponder, larger studies are needed to assess links between baseline CD8+ expansion and response. During tofacitinib treatment, many expanded lesional clones stuck around in both scalp and blood, and this persistence may partly explain why relapse happens after treatment is stopped. Shared TCR sequences between patients were less evident than in mice, which may be partly attributable to HLA diversity in the patient population. Tofacitinib significantly decreased scalp clonality and the number of expanded CD8+ clones among the top 100 scalp clones. Compared with normal scalp, lesional scalp had higher clonality and more expanded CD8+ clones, particularly in alopecia totalis/universalis, a pattern that suggests antigenic drive. Unlike mouse skin, which is dominated by gammadelta T cells, normal human skin has resident alphabeta T cells that are also sequenced, and this complicates analysis of the scalp TCR repertoire.

From the cysteine up to the phenylalanine, the CDR3 has a length of 14 residues. Just the 42-base CDR3 DNA is kept, in frame starting at base 1. V is pared back by 3 bases and J by 7 bases, with 13 bases lying between the germline termini. The germline V gene (reference sequence) sets CDR1 to LNHDA and CDR2 to SQIVND. The receptor library was made with the immunoSEQ multiplex PCR assay. For TCR sequencing, RNA was extracted from every sample and reverse transcribed into cDNA to serve as template. First-strand cDNA was synthesized with SuperScript III using a 2:1 mix of oligo-dT and random hexamers. A synthetic immune receptor repertoire was used to gauge amplification bias, and whatever bias remained was removed computationally. In the paper's pipeline: Raw reads were preprocessed to remove errors, and CDR3 was defined by IMGT conventions from the conserved cysteine to phenylalanine. To get clonality, Shannon entropy was normalized by log2 of the number of productive unique TCRs and the result was subtracted from 1. Whether each scalp clone was CD4 or CD8 was inferred by checking scalp TCRbeta sequences against the CD4 and CD8 repertoires from sorted blood. TCRdb retrieved this table from immuneACCESS and kept in-frame rearrangements only. Not all clones are present; in checked studies, unresolved V genes account for under half, and no reason is known for the remainder. The D gene and trimming were derived from the DNA, and the V and J assignments and clone size from that table. The sample table records about 210,000 clones; 66% of these occur just once. Approximately 1.2% of the sample comes from the top ten.

In its sample, this clone was seen a few times. The antigen this receptor binds is unknown. Per-nucleotide qualities are absent, and no much larger clonotype sits a single base away. The treatment or condition label corresponds to: oral pan-JAK inhibitor, 5-10 mg twice daily. From alopecia areata patients, peripheral blood was collected along with lesional scalp punch biopsies. PBMCs were isolated by density centrifugation and stained for CD3, CD4 and CD8, and CD4+ and CD8+ T cells were sorted on a FACSAria. The material sequenced was CD4+ T cells sorted from blood, taken at week 44, from a patient treated with tofacitinib. This clonotype was sampled from a human donor with alopecia areata. The sequence joins TRBV19 to TRBJ2-4, and possibly TRBD2, on 6 matching bases. The CDR3 has the sequence CASSMAGTWNIQYF. The bases are TGTGCCAGTAGTATGGCCGGGACTTGGAACATTCAGTACTTC.